This TCR beta chain was identified in a study of post-analysis software for immune sequencing data. Overall study results and limits: TRBV5-6, TRBV5-1 and TRBV20-1 were among roughly 5 TRBV segments more frequent in patients than controls.

Trimming removed 5 bases from V and 8 bases from J, with 21 bases in between. CDR3 length: 15 amino acids. Looked up from germline, CDR1 is SEHNR and CDR2 is FQNEAQ (reference sequence). The authors incorporated unique molecular identifiers into the TCR beta cDNA libraries. TCRdb analysed the PCR reads with MiXCR anew, one entry per CDR3 protein. The top ten clones hold 3.4% of a sample with around 190,000 distinct CDR3 sequences, approximately 28% of them seen once. This clonotype was recorded at least ten times. The antigen is unknown. Sample: blood. The J gene is TRBJ1-2, the V gene TRBV7-9; D call uncertain. The clonotype was recovered from a girl aged 2-17 years with multiple sclerosis. CDR3 in DNA: TGTGCCAGCAGCCCTAACAAAGATACACAATCCGGCTACACCTTC. As protein: CASSPNKDTQSGYTF.